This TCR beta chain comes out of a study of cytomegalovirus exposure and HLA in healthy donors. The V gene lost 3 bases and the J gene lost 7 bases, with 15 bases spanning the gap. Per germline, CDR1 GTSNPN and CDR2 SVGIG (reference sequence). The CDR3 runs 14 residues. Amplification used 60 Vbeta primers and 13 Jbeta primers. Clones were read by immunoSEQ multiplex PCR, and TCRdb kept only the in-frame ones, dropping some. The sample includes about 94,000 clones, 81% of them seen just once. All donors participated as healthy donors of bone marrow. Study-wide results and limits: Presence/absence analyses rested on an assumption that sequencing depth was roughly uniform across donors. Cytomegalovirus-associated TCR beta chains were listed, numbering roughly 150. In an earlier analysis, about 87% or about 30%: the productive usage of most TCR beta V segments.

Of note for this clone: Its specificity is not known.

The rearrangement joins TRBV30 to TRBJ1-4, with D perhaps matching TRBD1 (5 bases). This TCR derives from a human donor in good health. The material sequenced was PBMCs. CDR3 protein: CAWRTGGTGEKLFF. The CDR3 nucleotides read TGTGCCTGGAGGACCGGGGGTACTGGTGAAAAACTGTTTTTT.